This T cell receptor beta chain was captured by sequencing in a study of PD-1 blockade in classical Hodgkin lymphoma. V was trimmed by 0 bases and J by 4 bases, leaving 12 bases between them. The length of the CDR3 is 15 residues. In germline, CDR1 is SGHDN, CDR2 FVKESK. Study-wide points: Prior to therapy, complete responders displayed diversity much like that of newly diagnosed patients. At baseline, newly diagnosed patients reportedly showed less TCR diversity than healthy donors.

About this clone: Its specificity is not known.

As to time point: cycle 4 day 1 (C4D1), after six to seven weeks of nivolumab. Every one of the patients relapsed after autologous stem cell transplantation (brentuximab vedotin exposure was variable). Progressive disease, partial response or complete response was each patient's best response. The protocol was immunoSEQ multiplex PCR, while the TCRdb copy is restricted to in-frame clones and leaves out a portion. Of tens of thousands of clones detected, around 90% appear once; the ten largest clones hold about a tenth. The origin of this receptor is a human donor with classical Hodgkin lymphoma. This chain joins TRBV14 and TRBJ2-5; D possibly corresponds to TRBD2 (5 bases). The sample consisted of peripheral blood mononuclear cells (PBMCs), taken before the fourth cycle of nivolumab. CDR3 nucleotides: TGTGCCAGCAGCCAAGATCGAGGGTGGTTAGAGACCCAGTACTTC. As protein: CASSQDRGWLETQYF. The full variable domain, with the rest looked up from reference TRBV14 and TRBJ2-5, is EAGVTQFPSHSVIEKGQTVTLRCDPISGHDNLYWYRRVMGKEIKFLLHFVKESKQDESGMPNNRFLAERTGGTYSTLKVQPAELEDSGVYFCASSQDRGWLETQYFGPGTRLLVL.